This paragraph reports one T cell receptor beta chain. Its matching antigen is unknown. With 60 Vbeta and 13 Jbeta primers, the PCR was carried out. The repertoire was sequenced with immunoSEQ multiplex PCR; TCRdb's copy has only in-frame clones and lacks some. Among some 190,000 clones listed, around 87% were seen once. Each of the donors was a healthy bone marrow donor. Trimming took 4 bases from V and 0 from J; bases not matched to a gene: 8. The CDR3 contains 16 residues. CDR1 and CDR2 from the germline V gene are SGHNT and YYREEE (reference sequence). The sample comes from a study of cytomegalovirus exposure and HLA in healthy donors. Study-wide points: Rarity marked most TCR sequences, yet some public TCRs occurred in many donors. The authors later linked a missense DCLRE1C variant to TCR beta V- and J-gene trimming.

The chain joins TRBV5-4 to TRBJ2-3; 7 positions match TRBD2. The clonotype was recovered from a young woman in good health and CMV-seronegative. The sample comprised PBMCs. CDR3 coding DNA: TGTGCCAGCAGCCCGACTAGCCGGACGAGCACAGATACGCAGTATTTT. Translated: CASSPTSRTSTDTQYF.